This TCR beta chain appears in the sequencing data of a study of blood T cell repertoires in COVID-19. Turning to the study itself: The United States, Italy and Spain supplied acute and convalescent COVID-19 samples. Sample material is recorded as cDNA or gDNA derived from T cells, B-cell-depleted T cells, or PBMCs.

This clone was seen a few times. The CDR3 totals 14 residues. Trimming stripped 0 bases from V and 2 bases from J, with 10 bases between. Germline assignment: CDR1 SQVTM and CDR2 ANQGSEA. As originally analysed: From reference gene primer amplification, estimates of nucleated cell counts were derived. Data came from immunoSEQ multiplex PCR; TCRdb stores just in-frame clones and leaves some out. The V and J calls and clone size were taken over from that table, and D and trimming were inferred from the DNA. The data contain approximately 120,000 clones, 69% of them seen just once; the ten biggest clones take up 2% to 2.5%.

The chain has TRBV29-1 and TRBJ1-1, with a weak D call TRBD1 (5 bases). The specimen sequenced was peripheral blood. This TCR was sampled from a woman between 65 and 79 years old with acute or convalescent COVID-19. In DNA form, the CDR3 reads TGCAGCGTTGAAGAAAACAGGAGAAACACTGAAGCTTTCTTT. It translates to CSVEENRRNTEAFF.